Below are 9 T cell receptor beta chains sequenced from a single sample in a study of cytomegalovirus exposure and HLA in healthy donors. The data were produced by immunoSEQ multiplex PCR, yet TCRdb's version contains in-frame clones alone and is incomplete. The data contain under 95,000 clones, approximately 90% of them seen just once; the ten biggest clones take up roughly 1.9%. Sequenced: PBMCs. The receptors here all came from a man younger than 40 in good health and CMV-seronegative.

The chain joins TRBV14 to TRBJ1-3, with D perhaps matching TRBD1 (5 bases). The CDR3 consists of 17 residues. Trimming pared 3 bases from V and 0 bases from J, leaving 15 bases between. Germline V gene lookup returns CDR1 SGHDN and CDR2 FVKESK. The CDR3 sequence is CASSQVRGYTSGNTIYF. In DNA, the CDR3 is TGTGCCAGCAGCCAGGTTCGGGGGTACACCTCTGGAAACACCATATATTTT.

This clone was recorded only once. This chain uses TRBV18 with TRBJ1-6, with TRBD1 identical over 9 bases. CDR3 length: 17 amino acids. Per the germline V gene, CDR1 is KGHSH and CDR2 is LQKENI. Trimming cost V 2 bases and J 7 bases; bases outside gene matches: 9. CDR3 in amino acids: CASSPSVGTGYNSPLHF. CDR3 nucleotides: TGTGCCAGCTCACCATCAGTCGGGACAGGGTACAATTCACCCCTCCACTTT.

The chain couples TRBV18 to TRBJ2-2, with 10 nucleotides matching TRBD2. Germline V lookup: CDR1 KGHSH, CDR2 LQKENI. This CDR3 comprises 16 residues. The trim removed 5 bases at V and 5 bases at J, leaving 8 bases unmatched. The CDR3 is CASSSLAGEGTGELFF. DNA for the CDR3: TGTGCCAGCTCATCTCTAGCGGGAGAAGGGACCGGGGAGCTGTTTTTT.

The chain links TRBV5-8 to TRBJ2-3; 10 bases map to TRBD1. Unmatched junction bases numbered 5, after V lost 2 bases and J lost 5 bases. The CDR3 consists of 15 residues. Germline assignment: CDR1 SGHTS and CDR2 YDEGEE. The CDR3 DNA is TGTGCCAGCAGCTTCAACGGACAGGGGGGAGATACGCAGTATTTT. Protein: CASSFNGQGGDTQYF.

V and J are TRBV28 and TRBJ2-7; 7 positions agree with TRBD1. V lost 5 bases and J lost 5; bases outside the gene matches: 15. The CDR3 contains 16 residues. The germline CDR1 and CDR2 sequences are MDHEN and SYDVKM. The CDR3 here is CASSHWTGTLEDEQYF. The DNA of the CDR3 is TGTGCCAGCAGTCATTGGACAGGTACCCTGGAAGACGAGCAGTACTTC. The variable domain in full, completed from reference TRBV28 and TRBJ2-7, reads DVKVTQSSRYLVKRTGEKVFLECVQDMDHENMFWYRQDPGLGLRLIYFSYDVKMKEKGDIPEGYSVSREKKERFSLILESASTNQTSMYLCASSHWTGTLEDEQYFGPGTRLTVT.

The gene calls are TRBV10-1 and TRBJ2-7; possible D gene TRBD1, 6 bases. The V end lost 4 bases, the J end lost 2 bases, and 18 bases lay between the germline ends. In germline, CDR1 is WNHNN, CDR2 SYGVQD (reference sequence). The CDR3 is made up of 16 amino acids. As DNA, the CDR3 is TGCGCCAGCAGTGGGCAGACAGGACCAGTCCCCTACGAGCAGTACTTC. It specifies CASSGQTGPVPYEQYF.

The chain joins TRBV19 to TRBJ2-3; 8 nucleotides line up with TRBD2. The CDR3 contains 16 residues. The germline CDR1 and CDR2 sequences are LNHDA and SQIVND (reference sequence). The trim removed 4 bases at V and 2 bases at J, leaving 8 bases unmatched. The DNA of the CDR3 is TGTGCCAGTAGTAGAGGGGTAGCGGGACCCACAGATACGCAGTATTTT. The encoded protein is CASSRGVAGPTDTQYF.

The CDR3 region is CASSAGDRGLRETQYF. The CDR3, as DNA: TGTGCCAGCAGCGCAGGGGACAGGGGGCTTCGGGAGACCCAGTACTTC. The chain couples TRBV7-9 to TRBJ2-5; TRBD1 aligns across 12 bases. There are 16 residues in the CDR3. Losses at the gene ends were 5 bases for V and 5 bases for J; bases not matched to a gene: 9. From germline, CDR1 is SEHNR and CDR2 FQNEAQ (reference sequence). Combining the CDR3 with reference TRBV7-9 and TRBJ2-5 gives the whole variable domain DTGVSQNPRHKITKRGQNVTFRCDPISEHNRLYWYRQTLGQGPEFLTYFQNEAQLEKSRLLSDRFSAERPKGSFSTLEIQRTEQGDSAMYLCASSAGDRGLRETQYFGPGTRLLVL.

This rearrangement joins TRBV2 to TRBJ1-5, with D tentatively TRBD1 (5 bases). Germline V CDR1 and CDR2: SNHLY, FYNNEI. V lost 3 bases, J lost 5 bases, and 8 bases lay in between. The CDR3 runs to 13 residues. For the CDR3, the DNA is TGTGCCAGCAGTGACAGGGTTGATCAGCCCCAGCATTTT. Its protein product is CASSDRVDQPQHF.